This note documents a single TCR beta chain sequence. TCRdb recomputed calls from the RT-PCR reads with MiXCR, one row per CDR3 protein. Of 550,000 to 750,000 distinct CDR3 sequences listed, approximately 14% were seen once; the top ten hold 3.6%. Material for sequencing was memory CD4+ T cells from blood. The TCR sequence derives from a female donor in good health, serving as a healthy control.

The CDR3 sequence: CSASGDLYGYTF. The DNA of the CDR3 is TGCAGTGCTTCCGGCGATCTCTATGGCTACACCTTC. The V and J genes are TRBV20-1 and TRBJ1-2; D ambiguous. Germline V gene data show CDR1 as DFQATT and CDR2 as SNEGSKA (reference sequence). V lost 5 bases, J lost 4 bases, and 11 bases lay in between. CDR3 size: 12 residues.